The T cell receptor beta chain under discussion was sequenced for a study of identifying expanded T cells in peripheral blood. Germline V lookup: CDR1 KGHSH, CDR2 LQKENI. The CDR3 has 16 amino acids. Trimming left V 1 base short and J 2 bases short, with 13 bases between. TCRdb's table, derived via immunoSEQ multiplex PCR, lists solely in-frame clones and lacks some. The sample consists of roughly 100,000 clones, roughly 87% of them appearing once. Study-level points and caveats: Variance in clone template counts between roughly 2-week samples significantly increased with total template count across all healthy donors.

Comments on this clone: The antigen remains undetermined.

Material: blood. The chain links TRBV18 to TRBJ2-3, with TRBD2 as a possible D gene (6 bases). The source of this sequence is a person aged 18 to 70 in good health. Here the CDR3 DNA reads TGTGCCAGCTCACCACTTTTGGCGGGGTACACAGATACGCAGTATTTT. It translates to CASSPLLAGYTDTQYF. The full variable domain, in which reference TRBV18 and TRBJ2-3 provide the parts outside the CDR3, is NAGVMQNPRHLVRRRGQEARLRCSPMKGHSHVYWYRQLPEEGLKFMVYLQKENIIDESGMPKERFSAEFPKEGPSILRIQQVVRGDSAAYFCASSPLLAGYTDTQYFGPGTRLTVL.